The source of this TCR beta chain is a study of spatial heterogeneity in lung cancer. Across the study: Sequenced were any available follow-up PBMC samples, which had been obtained a median of approximately two years after resection. In raw reads, more than 8.5 appearances on average were recorded for each unique TCR and UMI combination. Alpha-chain sequences were consistently detected in smaller numbers than beta-chain sequences.

Time point reported: blood at routine non-recurrence follow-up after resection. Unsorted whole RNA of tumor, nontumor lung or frozen PBMC was sequenced. One entry per CDR3 protein results from TCRdb running MiXCR on the 5' RACE reads. The sample holds about 52,000 distinct CDR3 sequences, roughly 7.4% seen once. General observations from the study: Blood contained ubiquitous expanded tumor TCRs more at resection than at follow-up.

V gave up 1 base and J gave up 6 bases; unmatched junction bases: 6. The CDR3 has 15 amino acids. Germline CDR1 is LGHDT and CDR2 is YNNKEL (reference sequence). This clonotype turned up a few times. Its target is not known. The material sequenced was PBMCs, taken at follow-up. The sequence came from a female donor with early-stage non-small cell lung cancer. The chain recombines TRBV3-1 with TRBJ2-1; 7 nucleotides line up with TRBD2. The CDR3 DNA reads TGTGCCAGCAGCCAAGCCCCCTTAGCGGGCAATGAGCAGTTCTTC. Translation: CASSQAPLAGNEQFF.